This T cell receptor (beta chain) was found in a study of response to subunit inactivated influenza vaccine. Whole-study findings and limits: Authors proposed each seasonal influenza vaccination draws in few new T cells.

V was pared by 0 bases and J by 4 bases, with 7 bases between. CDR3 length: 13 amino acids. Germline lookup yields CDR1 DFQATT and CDR2 SNEGSKA (reference sequence). One entry per CDR3 protein results from TCRdb running MiXCR on the RT-PCR reads. This table has hundreds of thousands of distinct CDR3 sequences, approximately 18% appearing once. Only a few counts were recorded for this clonotype. The target antigen is unknown. Sequenced here: PBMCs from blood, sampled 5 to 6 days after vaccination. The origin of this receptor is a man aged 50 to 60 who received an inactivated influenza vaccine. The gene calls are TRBV20-1 and TRBJ2-1; no firm D call. The CDR3 is CSAREVRYNEQFF. The CDR3 DNA reads TGCAGTGCTAGAGAAGTCCGATACAATGAGCAGTTCTTC.